This T cell receptor (beta chain) was captured in a study of blood T cells in healthy people across ages. Germline assignment: CDR1 MGHDK and CDR2 SYGVNS. CDR3 length: 13 residues. With 1 base removed from V and 2 bases from J, the gap between germline ends came to 5 bases. This clonotype has ten or more counts. Primers used in a second PCR of about 7 to 12 cycles were a sample-barcoded 5' primer and a J-beta primer mix. Each cDNA was tagged by a template-switch adaptor containing 12 random nucleotides. TCRdb recomputed calls from the 5' RACE reads with MiXCR, one row per CDR3 protein. This table has hundreds of thousands of distinct CDR3 sequences, more than 40% appearing once.

The sequence was obtained from a woman aged 55-70 years in good health. Source material: blood. The chain combines TRBV25-1 with TRBJ2-5, with D unresolved. CDR3 in amino acids: CASSESLQETQYF. CDR3 nucleotides: TGTGCCAGCAGTGAATCCTTGCAAGAGACCCAGTACTTC.